These 32 T cell receptor beta chains originate from one sample sequenced in a study of Graves' ophthalmopathy and Graves' hyperthyroidism. Transcripts of RNA were the source for amplifying TCR beta CDR3 regions. HTBI primers primed a first-round RT-PCR, and a second-round multiplex PCR followed. TCRdb re-called the multiplex PCR reads with MiXCR, one entry per CDR3 protein. The sample has about 380,000 distinct CDR3 sequences, about 16% seen once; the top ten hold approximately 7%. The material sequenced was peripheral blood. Receptor source: a young woman with stable Graves' hyperthyroidism.

This clonotype appeared many times. This chain connects TRBV12-3 or TRBV12-4 to TRBJ2-7; D call uncertain. V was cut by 6 bases and J by 6 bases, with 15 bases left in between. This CDR3 contains 13 residues. The CDR3 is CASRPSVDSEQYF. The CDR3 DNA is TGTGCCAGCAGGCCATCAGTTGACTCCGAGCAGTACTTC.

The table lists this clonotype with a few counts. This chain joins TRBV6-5 and TRBJ2-5; no clear D gene. Per germline, CDR1 MNHEY and CDR2 SVGAGI. Trimming removed 0 bases from V and 5 bases from J, with 16 bases in between. The CDR3 is 16 residues long. DNA for the CDR3: TGTGCCAGCAGTTACTCGTCAGACTCACCAAGGGAGACCCAGTACTTC. Its translation is CASSYSSDSPRETQYF.

In this sample, this clonotype turned up many times. This chain uses TRBV12-3 or TRBV12-4 with TRBJ1-5; 7 bases map to TRBD1. V lost 4 bases and J lost 0; bases outside the gene matches: 3. The CDR3 consists of 15 residues. CDR3 residues: CASSSQGYSNQPQHF. The CDR3 nucleotides read TGTGCCAGCAGTTCACAGGGGTATAGCAATCAGCCCCAGCATTTT.

At least ten counts were recorded for this clonotype. The chain is built from TRBV12-3 or TRBV12-4 and TRBJ1-3; the match to TRBD1 covers 9 bases. The CDR3 consists of 14 residues. The ends lost 6 bases at V and 10 bases at J; junction bases unmatched: 10. The CDR3, as DNA: TGTGCCAGCAGCCAACAGGGGGCAGTAGAAACCATATATTTT. Translation: CASSQQGAVETIYF.

V usage is TRBV28 and J usage is TRBJ2-7; possible D gene TRBD2, 5 bases. Germline assignment: CDR1 MDHEN and CDR2 SYDVKM. V lost 2 bases and J 0 bases, leaving 14 bases between the germline ends. CDR3 length: 16 amino acids. Here the CDR3 DNA reads TGTGCCAGCAGTTTACTAGCCAACCAATTCTCCTACGAGCAGTACTTC. Translated: CASSLLANQFSYEQYF.

A note on this clonotype: A junction boundary mismatches the germline segment, possibly from a read error. CDR3 in DNA: TGTGCCAGCAGCTCGACAGGGGCCAAAAACATTAAGTACTTC. Translated, it gives CASSSTGAKNIKYF. The V and J genes are TRBV6-1 and TRBJ2-4; TRBD1 matches 8 bases. Germline CDR1 and CDR2: MNHNS and SASEGT. The CDR3 length is 14 residues.

This clonotype occurred many times. The chain couples TRBV13 to TRBJ1-1; D is unresolved. V gave up 10 bases and J gave up 4 bases, with 16 bases separating them. Looked up from germline, CDR1 is PRHDT and CDR2 is FYEKMQ (reference sequence). CDR3 length: 13 residues. CDR3 amino acids: CATLRGEGTEAFF. The CDR3 nucleotides read TGTGCCACCCTGCGGGGAGAGGGCACTGAAGCTTTCTTT.

There are many counts of this clonotype. This chain connects TRBV20-1 to TRBJ2-7; 12 bases agree with TRBD2. V was clipped by 4 bases and J by 3 bases; unmatched bases: 4. The CDR3 runs to 14 residues. Germline V gives CDR1 DFQATT, CDR2 SNEGSKA (reference sequence). CDR3 in amino acids: CSATGLAGSYEQYF. The DNA for the CDR3 is TGCAGTGCTACCGGACTAGCGGGGAGCTACGAGCAGTACTTC.

This clonotype was seen a few times. The V and J genes are TRBV18 and TRBJ2-7; tentatively, D is TRBD1 (6 bases). The V end was cut by 0 bases, the J end by 1 base, with 19 bases between. CDR3 size: 18 residues. CDR1 and CDR2 from the germline V gene are KGHSH and LQKENI. CDR3: CASSPPGRDTRGSYEQYF. For the CDR3, the DNA is TGTGCCAGCTCACCACCCGGACGGGACACACGCGGATCCTACGAGCAGTACTTC.

In this sample, this clonotype turned up many times. The rearrangement links TRBV12-3 or TRBV12-4 to TRBJ1-1; 7 positions agree with TRBD1. V gave up 3 bases and J gave up 3 bases; unmatched junction bases: 4. The CDR3 is made up of 14 amino acids. The CDR3 here is CASSFYRGDTEAFF. In DNA form, the CDR3 reads TGTGCCAGCAGTTTCTACAGGGGCGACACTGAAGCTTTCTTT.

CDR3 protein: CASSRGTQVKEKLFF. The CDR3 DNA sequence: TGTGCCAGCAGTAGAGGGACCCAGGTCAAGGAAAAACTGTTTTTT. The chain uses TRBV6-1 and TRBJ1-4, with D perhaps TRBD1 (5 bases). CDR1 and CDR2 from the germline V gene are MNHNS and SASEGT. Trimming removed 5 bases at V and 8 bases at J, with 18 bases between. This CDR3 is 15 amino acids long.

This clonotype has a count of ten or more. The chain carries TRBV7-8 and TRBJ2-5, with 10 bases aligning to TRBD2. CDR3 length equals 16 residues. Germline assignment: CDR1 SGHVS and CDR2 FQNEAQ. V dropped 1 base and J dropped 2; count of bases not matched to a gene: 4. Here the CDR3 DNA reads TGTGCCAGCAGCTTAGAGCTAGCGGGGGCTCAAGAGACCCAGTACTTC. It specifies CASSLELAGAQETQYF. The complete variable domain, with remaining parts taken from reference TRBV7-8 and TRBJ2-5, reads GAGVSQSPRYKVAKRGQDVALRCDPISGHVSLFWYQQALGQGPEFLTYFQNEAQLDKSGLPSDRFFAERPEGSVSTLKIQRTQQEDSAVYLCASSLELAGAQETQYFGPGTRLLVL.

Ten or more counts support this clonotype. The chain carries TRBV6-2 or TRBV6-3 and TRBJ1-6; 7 nucleotides match TRBD1. The CDR3 totals 15 residues. V lost 0 bases, J lost 7 bases, and 3 bases stayed unmatched. The germline CDR1 and CDR2 sequences are MNHEY and SVGEGT. The CDR3 protein is CASSYSTRGNSPLHF. The CDR3, as DNA: TGTGCCAGCAGTTACTCGACCAGGGGGAATTCACCCCTCCACTTT.

This clonotype has ten or more counts. The V gene is TRBV7-8, the J gene TRBJ2-7; perhaps TRBD1 as D (6 bases). The CDR3 loop spans 17 amino acids. Trimming pared 5 bases from V and 1 base from J, leaving 21 bases between. Germline lookup yields CDR1 SGHVS and CDR2 FQNEAQ. The CDR3 protein is CASSQGIPGDGSYEQYF. The DNA for the CDR3 is TGTGCCAGCAGCCAGGGGATTCCAGGGGACGGGTCCTACGAGCAGTACTTC.

The table lists this clonotype with many counts. As DNA, the CDR3 is TGTGCCAGCAGTTTCGCAGGGCTTTGGACCCAGCATTTT. Translation gives CASSFAGLWTQHF. The rearrangement links TRBV12-3 or TRBV12-4 to TRBJ1-5, with TRBD1 as a possible D gene (5 bases). There are 13 residues in the CDR3. The V end lost 3 bases, the J end lost 11 bases, and 14 bases lay between the germline ends.

This clonotype has only a few counts. The J gene is TRBJ2-2, the V gene TRBV6-5; TRBD1 is a possible D gene (6 bases). The CDR3 loop spans 15 amino acids. V lost 0 bases to trimming and J lost 5 bases, with 10 bases between them. Germline V gene data show CDR1 as MNHEY and CDR2 as SVGAGI. The chain's CDR3 is CASSYSGQPTGELFF. DNA of the CDR3: TGTGCCAGCAGTTACTCCGGACAGCCTACCGGGGAGCTGTTTTTT.

This clonotype was seen more than once but under ten times. The V gene is TRBV7-9, the J gene TRBJ1-1, with D tentatively TRBD1 (5 bases). With 1 base removed from V and 5 bases from J, the gap between germline ends came to 11 bases. Germline CDR1 reads SEHNR; CDR2 reads FQNEAQ (reference sequence). The CDR3 is 14 amino acids. This CDR3 reads CASSLVKGRTEAFF. CDR3 bases: TGTGCCAGCAGCTTAGTAAAGGGGAGAACTGAAGCTTTCTTT.

As to this clonotype: Since a much larger clone is just one base distant, this may be a read error. The rearrangement links TRBV7-2 to TRBJ2-4; D may be TRBD1 or TRBD2 (5 bases each). Trimming removed 4 bases from V and 0 bases from J, with 10 bases in between. There are 15 residues in the CDR3. Germline V gene sequence: CDR1 SGHTA, CDR2 FQGNSA. DNA for the CDR3: TGTGCCAGCAGCTCAGTCGGGACAGCCAAAAACATTCAGTACTTC. Encoded protein: CASSSVGTAKNIQYF.

The sample holds many counts of this clonotype. The chain recombines TRBV19 with TRBJ1-1, with TRBD1 identical over 8 bases. Germline V gene data show CDR1 as LNHDA and CDR2 as SQIVND (reference sequence). This CDR3 spans 17 amino acids. Trimming cost V 3 bases and J 4 bases; bases outside gene matches: 13. CDR3 protein: CASSISPLRTGITEAFF. For the CDR3, the DNA is TGTGCCAGTAGTATCTCCCCTCTACGGACAGGGATCACTGAAGCTTTCTTT. The full variable domain, completed using reference TRBV19 and TRBJ1-1, is DGGITQSPKYLFRKEGQNVTLSCEQNLNHDAMYWYRQDPGQGLRLIYYSQIVNDFQKGDIAEGYSVSREKKESFPLTVTSAQKNPTAFYLCASSISPLRTGITEAFFGQGTRLTVV.

This sequence joins TRBV5-1 and TRBJ2-5; the D gene is possibly TRBD2 (6 bases). Germline V gene sequence: CDR1 SGHRS, CDR2 YFSETQ. The CDR3 spans 15 residues. V was trimmed by 2 bases and J by 3 bases, leaving 14 bases between them. CDR3 sequence (DNA): TGCGCCAGCAGCTTTGTCGGGAGTCAAAAAGAGACCCAGTACTTC. Protein: CASSFVGSQKETQYF.

This clonotype was recorded at least ten times. The chain recombines TRBV6-1 with TRBJ1-1; D is ambiguous. Trimming stripped 10 bases from V and 1 base from J, with 16 bases between. The germline V gene encodes CDR1 MNHNS and CDR2 SASEGT. The CDR3 runs 14 residues. The CDR3 DNA reads as TGTGCCACCCTCCTCGGGCAGGCGAACACTGAAGCTTTCTTT. Amino acids: CATLLGQANTEAFF.

This clonotype was counted a few times. J is TRBJ1-1 and V is TRBV4-2; 7 nucleotides match TRBD1. Germline V gene lookup returns CDR1 LGHNA and CDR2 YNFKEQ. The V and J ends lost 2 bases and 6 bases, in that order; junction bases with no gene match: 6. This CDR3 has 14 amino acids. CDR3 sequence: CASSQRQGWAEAFF. The CDR3 bases are TGTGCCAGCAGCCAAAGACAGGGATGGGCTGAAGCTTTCTTT.

Ten or more counts support this clonotype. The chain links TRBV20-1 to TRBJ2-7; the D is unclear. Germline V gene lookup returns CDR1 DFQATT and CDR2 SNEGSKA (reference sequence). The CDR3 contains 14 residues. The V gene lost 3 bases and the J gene lost 0 bases, with 12 bases spanning the gap. CDR3 bases: TGCAGTGCTAGTGATAGACCTAGCTCCTACGAGCAGTACTTC. This codes for CSASDRPSSYEQYF.

This clonotype was seen a handful of times. A much larger clonotype is one base distant, so this may be a read error. This chain uses TRBV12-3 or TRBV12-4 with TRBJ2-4; TRBD1 matches 8 bases. The CDR3 loop spans 18 amino acids. CDR3 DNA: TGTGCCAGCAGTTTAAAGGGCAGGGGGCGCGTGGCCAAAAACATTAAGTACTTC. This encodes CASSLKGRGRVAKNIKYF.

This clonotype was seen only once. The chain combines TRBV12-3 or TRBV12-4 with TRBJ1-3; 7 positions match TRBD1. Trimming took 3 bases from V and 3 from J; bases not matched to a gene: 17. This CDR3 region has 19 residues. As DNA, the CDR3 is TGTGCCAGCAGTTTCGGTAGACAGGGCCTTCTGAAATATGGAAACACCATATATTTT. Its protein product is CASSFGRQGLLKYGNTIYF.

This clonotype was observed many times. This chain connects TRBV5-6 to TRBJ2-7; no firm D call. The germline V gene encodes CDR1 SGHDT and CDR2 YYEEEE. Deletions cut 3 bases from V and 5 bases from J, with 15 bases between. This CDR3 comprises 14 residues. In nucleotides, the CDR3 is TGTGCCAGCAGCTCGGGCCCATTCGGAAACGAGCAGTACTTC. Translating it yields CASSSGPFGNEQYF.

The sample holds many counts of this clonotype. The chain joins TRBV7-9 to TRBJ1-1, with D perhaps matching TRBD1 (6 bases). V was trimmed by 8 bases and J by 2 bases, leaving 12 bases between them. In germline, CDR1 is SEHNR, CDR2 FQNEAQ (reference sequence). The CDR3 has 13 residues. The CDR3 nucleotides are TGTGCCAGCCATCGGACAGCTAACACTGAAGCTTTCTTT. Amino acids: CASHRTANTEAFF.

This clonotype was detected ten times or more. The chain is built from TRBV6-1 and TRBJ2-2; 8 nucleotides line up with TRBD2. From germline, CDR1 is MNHNS and CDR2 SASEGT. Losses at the gene ends were 2 bases for V and 1 base for J; bases not matched to a gene: 0. The CDR3 consists of 15 residues. The CDR3 coding sequence is TGTGCCAGCAGTGAACTAGCGGGGAACACCGGGGAGCTGTTTTTT. It translates to CASSELAGNTGELFF.

Ten or more counts support this clonotype. The genes are TRBV6-1 and TRBJ2-5, with TRBD2 as a possible D gene (7 bases). Trimming cost V 7 bases and J 5 bases, with 8 bases left between them. Germline V gene lookup returns CDR1 MNHNS and CDR2 SASEGT. The length of the CDR3 is 11 residues. CDR3 in DNA: TGTGCCAGCAAGGGGGGGGAGACCCAGTACTTC. Protein: CASKGGETQYF.

This clonotype was recorded many times. This sequence joins TRBV27 and TRBJ1-1; no clear D gene. With 0 bases removed from V and 3 bases from J, the gap between germline ends came to 5 bases. The CDR3 contains 13 residues. The V gene's germline CDR1 is MNHEY and CDR2 SMNVEV (reference sequence). CDR3 in amino acids: CASSLSAYTEAFF. In DNA form, the CDR3 reads TGTGCCAGCAGTTTATCTGCCTACACTGAAGCTTTCTTT.

This clonotype appeared many times. The chain links TRBV6-1 to TRBJ1-1; D uncertain. The CDR3 contains 13 residues. Germline CDR1 and CDR2: MNHNS and SASEGT. Between the trimmed V and J ends, which lost 3 bases and 3 bases, there was a span of 8 bases. The CDR3 DNA reads TGTGCCAGCAGTGAGACTAAACACACTGAAGCTTTCTTT. This translates into CASSETKHTEAFF.

To note about this clonotype: The junction does not match germline at one end; this may be a read error. The gene calls are TRBV12-3 or TRBV12-4 and TRBJ1-5; D is ambiguous. CDR3 length: 16 residues. The CDR3 nucleotides are TGTGCCAGTTGCAGGCTTGCTCCTTATAGCAATCAGCCCCAGCAGTTT. This encodes CASCRLAPYSNQPQQF.